These 10 T cell receptor beta chains were sequenced from one sample in a study of CD8 T cell repertoires and HIV-1 epitope variants. Antigens for these TCRs are unknown. Some clones are missing from TCRdb's copy, which holds only in-frame ones; the method was immunoSEQ multiplex PCR. The data show roughly 5,900 clones, roughly 71% seen once. Sequenced: cultured CD8+ T cells derived from PBMCs. Receptor source: a male donor with HIV.

This clone came up once. The chain employs TRBV9 and TRBJ1-1; 7 bases are shared with TRBD1. Trimming took 6 bases from V and 4 from J; bases not matched to a gene: 9. Germline CDR1 reads SGDLS; CDR2 reads YYNGEE. The CDR3 is made up of 14 amino acids. The CDR3 bases are TGTGCCAGCAACGAAGGGGGCTCGGGCACTGAAGCTTTCTTT. It is translated as CASNEGGSGTEAFF.

This clone was detected only a few times. The rearrangement uses TRBV5-1 and TRBJ2-1, with D unresolved. The germline V gene encodes CDR1 SGHRS and CDR2 YFSETQ. V was trimmed by 0 bases and J by 3 bases, leaving 4 bases between them. This CDR3 has 13 residues. The chain's CDR3 is CASSLGVYNEQFF. CDR3 nucleotides: TGCGCCAGCAGCTTGGGTGTCTACAATGAGCAGTTCTTC. The full variable domain, its missing parts supplied by reference TRBV5-1 and TRBJ2-1, is KAGVTQTPRYLIKTRGQQVTLSCSPISGHRSVSWYQQTPGQGLQFLFEYFSETQRNKGNFPGRFSGRQFSNSRSEMNVSTLELGDSALYLCASSLGVYNEQFFGPGTRLTVL.

This clone came up a few times. The V gene is TRBV30, the J gene TRBJ2-4; TRBD1 or TRBD2 may be the D gene (5 bases each). From germline, CDR1 is GTSNPN and CDR2 SVGIG (reference sequence). The CDR3 runs 15 residues. V dropped 1 base and J dropped 6 bases, with 16 bases sitting between them. DNA for the CDR3: TGTGCCTGGAGTGCCGGGTCCGGGGCGGGAAACATTCAGTACTTC. It specifies CAWSAGSGAGNIQYF. The full variable domain, with the rest looked up from reference TRBV30 and TRBJ2-4, is SQTIHQWPATLVQPVGSPLSLECTVEGTSNPNLYWYRQAAGRGLQLLFYSVGIGQISSEVPQNLSASRPQDRQFILSSKKLLLSDSGFYLCAWSAGSGAGNIQYFGAGTRLSVL.

The rearrangement joins TRBV18 to TRBJ2-7; TRBD1 matches at 7 bases. This CDR3 comprises 14 residues. With V trimmed by 6 bases and J by 3 bases, 8 bases remained unmatched. Looked up from germline, CDR1 is KGHSH and CDR2 is LQKENI. The CDR3: CASSPGTAYYEQYF. As DNA, the CDR3 is TGTGCCAGCTCCCCCGGGACAGCTTACTACGAGCAGTACTTC.

The V call is TRBV5-1, the J call TRBJ1-1; 10 bases are a match to TRBD1. The J segment lost 6 bases and the V segment lost 2 bases, leaving 1 base of the junction unmatched. The CDR3 length is 13 residues. From germline, CDR1 is SGHRS and CDR2 YFSETQ. CDR3 nucleotide sequence: TGCGCCAGCAGCTTCGGACAGGGGGCTGAAGCTTTCTTT. Translating it yields CASSFGQGAEAFF. Looking up the rest from reference TRBV5-1 and TRBJ1-1 gives the full variable domain: KAGVTQTPRYLIKTRGQQVTLSCSPISGHRSVSWYQQTPGQGLQFLFEYFSETQRNKGNFPGRFSGRQFSNSRSEMNVSTLELGDSALYLCASSFGQGAEAFFGQGTRLTVV.

The genes are TRBV5-6 and TRBJ2-1; D not resolved. The V gene lost 3 bases and the J gene lost 11 bases, with 12 bases spanning the gap. CDR1 is SGHDT, CDR2 YYEEEE, per germline. CDR3 length: 12 amino acids. In DNA, the CDR3 is TGTGCCAGCAGCTCTATCCAAAATCAGCAGTTCTTC. Translated, it gives CASSSIQNQQFF.

The chain carries TRBV19 and TRBJ1-4; D gene uncertain. This CDR3 comprises 13 residues. Germline values: CDR1 LNHDA, CDR2 SQIVND (reference sequence). Trimming took 3 bases from V and 10 from J, leaving 12 bases between them. CDR3 DNA sequence: TGTGCCAGTAGTATCGGGAGATTAGCAAAACTGTTTTTT. This codes for CASSIGRLAKLFF.

The chain links TRBV18 to TRBJ2-5, with D possibly TRBD2 on 5 matching bases. Trimming removed 2 bases at V and 1 base at J, with 8 bases between. Germline CDR1 reads KGHSH; CDR2 reads LQKENI. The CDR3 is made up of 14 amino acids. In DNA form, the CDR3 reads TGTGCCAGCTCACCAGGACTTTCCCAAGAGACCCAGTACTTC. This sequence encodes CASSPGLSQETQYF. Full variable domain (remainder filled in from reference TRBV18 and TRBJ2-5): NAGVMQNPRHLVRRRGQEARLRCSPMKGHSHVYWYRQLPEEGLKFMVYLQKENIIDESGMPKERFSAEFPKEGPSILRIQQVVRGDSAAYFCASSPGLSQETQYFGPGTRLLVL.

This chain uses TRBV28 with TRBJ1-1, with a tentative D call TRBD1 (6 bases). V was clipped by 3 bases and J by 2 bases, with 16 bases between them. Germline V gene data show CDR1 as MDHEN and CDR2 as SYDVKM. The CDR3 spans 16 residues. CDR3 in DNA: TGTGCCAGCAGTTTCGGGGGGCCTACGATAAACACTGAAGCTTTCTTT. Protein sequence: CASSFGGPTINTEAFF.

In this sample, this clone turned up a few times. This chain uses TRBV28 with TRBJ2-2; D remains unclear. The CDR3 is made up of 12 amino acids. Trimming removed 8 bases at V and 6 bases at J, with 10 bases between. Germline values: CDR1 MDHEN, CDR2 SYDVKM. Here the CDR3 reads CASGLSAGELFF. CDR3 DNA sequence: TGTGCCAGCGGGTTGTCTGCCGGGGAGCTGTTTTTT.